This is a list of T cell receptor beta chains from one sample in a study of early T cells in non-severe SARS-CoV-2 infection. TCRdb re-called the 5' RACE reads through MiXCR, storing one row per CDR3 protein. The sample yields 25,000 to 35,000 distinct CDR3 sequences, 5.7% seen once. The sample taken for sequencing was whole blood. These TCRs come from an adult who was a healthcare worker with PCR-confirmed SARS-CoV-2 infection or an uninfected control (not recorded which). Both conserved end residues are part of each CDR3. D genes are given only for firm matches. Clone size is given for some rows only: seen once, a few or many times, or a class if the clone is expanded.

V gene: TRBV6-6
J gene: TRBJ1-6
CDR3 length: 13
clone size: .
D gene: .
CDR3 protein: CASRMTGYSPLHF
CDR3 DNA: TGTGCCAGCAGAATGACAGGCTATTCACCCCTCCACTTT

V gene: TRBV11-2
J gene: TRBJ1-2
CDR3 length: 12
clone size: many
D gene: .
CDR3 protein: CASSYDRDGYTF
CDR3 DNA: TGTGCCAGCAGCTACGACAGAGATGGCTACACCTTC

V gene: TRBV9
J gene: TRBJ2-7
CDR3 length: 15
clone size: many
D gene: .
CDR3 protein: CASSVENGKLNEQYF
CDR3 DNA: TGTGCCAGCAGCGTAGAAAACGGCAAGCTAAACGAGCAGTACTTC

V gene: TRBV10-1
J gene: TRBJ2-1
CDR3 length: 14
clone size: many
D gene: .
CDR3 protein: CASSDPDSYNEQFF
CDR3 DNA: TGCGCCAGCAGTGACCCGGACTCCTACAATGAGCAGTTCTTC

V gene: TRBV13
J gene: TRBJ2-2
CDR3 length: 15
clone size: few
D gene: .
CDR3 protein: CASTTKGEITGELFF
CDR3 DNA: TGTGCCAGCACCACGAAGGGGGAGATCACCGGGGAGCTGTTTTTT

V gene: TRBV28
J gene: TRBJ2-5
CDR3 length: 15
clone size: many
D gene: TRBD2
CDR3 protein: CASSPRGASQETQYF
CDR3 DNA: TGTGCCAGCAGCCCGCGGGGGGCGTCGCAAGAGACCCAGTACTTC

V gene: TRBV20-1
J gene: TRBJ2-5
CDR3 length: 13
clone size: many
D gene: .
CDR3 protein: CSADRAVQETQYF
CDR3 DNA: TGCAGTGCCGACCGAGCAGTCCAAGAGACCCAGTACTTC

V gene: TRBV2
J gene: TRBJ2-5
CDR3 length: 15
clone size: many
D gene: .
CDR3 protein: CASSEERVGQETQYF
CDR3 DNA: TGTGCCAGCAGTGAAGAACGGGTGGGGCAAGAGACCCAGTACTTC

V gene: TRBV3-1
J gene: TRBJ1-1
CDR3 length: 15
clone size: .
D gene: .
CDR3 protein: CASSQVGAMNTEAFF
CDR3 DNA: TGTGCCAGCAGCCAAGTGGGGGCTATGAACACTGAAGCTTTCTTT

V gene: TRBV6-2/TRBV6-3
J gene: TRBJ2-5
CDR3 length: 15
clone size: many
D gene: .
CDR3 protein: CASSYWGRGGETQYF
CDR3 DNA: TGTGCCAGCAGTTACTGGGGCAGGGGAGGAGAGACCCAGTACTTC

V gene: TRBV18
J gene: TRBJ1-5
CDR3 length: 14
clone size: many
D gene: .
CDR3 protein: CASSREKGNQPQHF
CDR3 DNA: TGTGCCAGCTCACGAGAAAAAGGCAATCAGCCCCAGCATTTT

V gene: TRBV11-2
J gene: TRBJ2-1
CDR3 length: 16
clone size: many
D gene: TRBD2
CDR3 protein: CASSPGGLAVNNEQFF
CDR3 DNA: TGTGCCAGCAGCCCGGGGGGACTAGCGGTAAACAATGAGCAGTTCTTC

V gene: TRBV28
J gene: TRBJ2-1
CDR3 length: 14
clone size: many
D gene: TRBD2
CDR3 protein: CASTIAGAGGEQFF
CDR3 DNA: TGTGCCAGCACCATAGCGGGGGCAGGGGGTGAGCAGTTCTTC

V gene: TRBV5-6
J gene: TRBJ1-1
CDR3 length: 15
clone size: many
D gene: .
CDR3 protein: CASSWGRQENTEAFF
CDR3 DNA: TGTGCCAGCAGCTGGGGAAGACAGGAAAACACTGAAGCTTTCTTT

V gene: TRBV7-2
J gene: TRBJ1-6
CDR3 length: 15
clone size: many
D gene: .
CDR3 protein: CASSLAAARNSPLHF
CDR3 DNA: TGTGCCAGCAGCTTAGCGGCAGCCCGTAATTCACCCCTCCACTTT

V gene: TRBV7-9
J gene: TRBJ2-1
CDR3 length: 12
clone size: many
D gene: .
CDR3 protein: CASSPSISEQFF
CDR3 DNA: TGTGCCAGCAGCCCGAGTATTAGTGAGCAGTTCTTC

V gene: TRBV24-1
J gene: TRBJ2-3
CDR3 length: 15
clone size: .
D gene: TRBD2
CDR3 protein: CATSDNRRGGDTQYF
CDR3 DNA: TGTGCCACCAGTGATAACAGACGGGGAGGGGATACGCAGTATTTT